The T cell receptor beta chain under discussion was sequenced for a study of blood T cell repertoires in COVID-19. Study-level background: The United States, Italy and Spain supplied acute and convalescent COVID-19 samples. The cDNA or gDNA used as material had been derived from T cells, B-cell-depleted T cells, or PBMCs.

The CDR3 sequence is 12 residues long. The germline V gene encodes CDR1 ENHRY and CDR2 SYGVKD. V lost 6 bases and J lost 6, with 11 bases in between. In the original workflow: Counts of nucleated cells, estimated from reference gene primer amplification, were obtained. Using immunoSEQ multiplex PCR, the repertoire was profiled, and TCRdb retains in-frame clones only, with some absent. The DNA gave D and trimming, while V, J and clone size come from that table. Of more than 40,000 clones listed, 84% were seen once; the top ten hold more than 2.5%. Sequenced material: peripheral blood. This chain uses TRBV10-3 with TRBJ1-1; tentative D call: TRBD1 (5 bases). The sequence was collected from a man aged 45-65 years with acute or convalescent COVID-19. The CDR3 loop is CAISGHDAEAFF. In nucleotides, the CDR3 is TGTGCCATCAGCGGACATGATGCTGAAGCTTTCTTT.